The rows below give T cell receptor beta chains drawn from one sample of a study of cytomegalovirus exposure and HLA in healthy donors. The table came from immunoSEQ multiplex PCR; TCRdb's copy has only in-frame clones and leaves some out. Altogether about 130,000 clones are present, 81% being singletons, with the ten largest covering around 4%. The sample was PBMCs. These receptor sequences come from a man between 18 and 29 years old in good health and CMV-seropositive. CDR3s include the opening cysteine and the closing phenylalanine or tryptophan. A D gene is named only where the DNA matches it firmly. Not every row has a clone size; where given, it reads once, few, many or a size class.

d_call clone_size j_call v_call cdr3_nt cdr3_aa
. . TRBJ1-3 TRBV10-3 TGTGCCATCAGTGAGGGGGCCCGAAACACCATATATTTT CAISEGARNTIYF
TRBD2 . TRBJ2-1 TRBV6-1 TGTGCCACCCAGAGGACTAGCGGGGGGGCGGGTGAGCAGTTCTTC CATQRTSGGAGEQFF
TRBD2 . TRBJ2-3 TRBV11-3 TGTGCCAGCAGCTTATTCCGACTAGCGGGGGGGCCCCGCACAGATACGCAGTATTTT CASSLFRLAGGPRTDTQYF
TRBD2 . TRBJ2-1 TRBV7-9 TGTGCCATCAAAGCCGGGACTAGCGGGATCACCTCATACAATGAGCAGTTCTTC CAIKAGTSGITSYNEQFF
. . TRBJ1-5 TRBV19 TGTGCCAGTACCGTGACAGCCTCGAGGCTTAGCAATCAGCCCCAGCATTTT CASTVTASRLSNQPQHF
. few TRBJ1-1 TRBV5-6 TGTGCCAGCAGCGTTTCGGAGGACACTGAAGCTTTCTTT CASSVSEDTEAFF
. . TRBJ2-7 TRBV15 TGTGCCACCAGCGTAGCTCCCTCAAACTACGAGCAGTACTTC CATSVAPSNYEQYF
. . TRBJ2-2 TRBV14 TGTGCCAGCAGTGGCTATTTTAGCGGTCCGAACACCGGGGAGCTGTTTTTT CASSGYFSGPNTGELFF
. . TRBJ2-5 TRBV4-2 TGTGCCAGCAGCCAAGAAGTCGGTGGGAGCACCGGCGGGCAGTACTTC CASSQEVGGSTGGQYF
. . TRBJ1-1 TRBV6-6 TGTGCCAGCAGTTTTAGGACAGATAACACTGAAGCTTTCTTT CASSFRTDNTEAFF
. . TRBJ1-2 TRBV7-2 TGTGCCAGCAGCTTAAACCAGGGAAGCTATGGCTACACCTTC CASSLNQGSYGYTF
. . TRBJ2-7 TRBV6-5 TGTGCCAGCCGGGACACCTCCTACGAGCAGTACTTC CASRDTSYEQYF
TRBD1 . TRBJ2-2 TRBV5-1 TGCGCCAGCAGCCTCGATGGACAGGGAAAGACCGGGGAGCTGTTTTTT CASSLDGQGKTGELFF
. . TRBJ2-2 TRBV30 TGTGCCTGGAGTGTACGGCAGGCGAACACCGGGGAGCTGTTTTTT CAWSVRQANTGELFF
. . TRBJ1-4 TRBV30 TGTGCCTGGAGTAAGGGGTCCGGTAATGAAAAACTGTTTTTT CAWSKGSGNEKLFF
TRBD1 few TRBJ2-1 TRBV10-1 TGCGCCAGCAGTGTGGACAGGGGGTACAATGAGCAGTTCTTC CASSVDRGYNEQFF
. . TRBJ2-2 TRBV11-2 . CASSPQGERRAGELFF
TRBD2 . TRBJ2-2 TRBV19 TGTGCCAGTAGTCCCTGGGGTAGCGGGGGGGCCACCGGGGAGCTGTTTTTT CASSPWGSGGATGELFF
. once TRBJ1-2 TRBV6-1 TGTGCCAGCAGCCCCCGATCAACAGAAAACTATGGCTACACCTTC CASSPRSTENYGYTF
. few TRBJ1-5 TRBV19 TGTGCCAGTTCCCCGGAGAATAGCAATCAGCCCCAGCATTTT CASSPENSNQPQHF
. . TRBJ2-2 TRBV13 TGTGCCAGCAGCTTGAAGCGGTTGGGCACCGGGGAGCTGTTTTTT CASSLKRLGTGELFF
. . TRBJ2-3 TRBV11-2 TGTGCCAGCAGCTTAGACCCAGCAGATACGCAGTATTTT CASSLDPADTQYF
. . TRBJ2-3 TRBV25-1 TGTGCCAGCAGTGCCAGGGGTGGGACAGATACGCAGTATTTT CASSARGGTDTQYF
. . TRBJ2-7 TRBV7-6 TGTGCCAGCAGCTTAGCCGGGTCCGAGCAGTACTTC CASSLAGSEQYF
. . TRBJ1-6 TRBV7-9 TGTTCCAGCAGCTTAGGCAGCTCCTATAATTCACCCCTCCACTTT CSSSLGSSYNSPLHF
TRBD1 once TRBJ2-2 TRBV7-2 TGTGCCAGCAGCTGGGGACAGGGGAGGGCCGGGGAGCTGTTTTTT CASSWGQGRAGELFF
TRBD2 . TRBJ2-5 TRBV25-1 TGTGCCAGCAGACGACTAGCGGGGGACTTTGGGACCCAGTACTTC CASRRLAGDFGTQYF
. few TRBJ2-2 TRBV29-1 TGCAGCGCCGGAGGGGGCGAGGGACTGAACACCGGGGAGCTGTTTTTT CSAGGGEGLNTGELFF
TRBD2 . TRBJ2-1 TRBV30 TGTGCCTGGAGTGTACTAGCGGGGGCGCTCACTATATACAATGAGCAGTTCTTC CAWSVLAGALTIYNEQFF
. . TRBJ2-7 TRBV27 TGTGCCAGCAGGGATACAGTGGGCGAGCAGTACTTC CASRDTVGEQYF
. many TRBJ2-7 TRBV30 TGTGCCTGGACTGGGGGGACAGCGCGTAGCGAGCAGTACTTC CAWTGGTARSEQYF
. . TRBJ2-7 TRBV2 TGTGCCAGCACAGCGAGCTACGAGCAGTACTTC CASTASYEQYF
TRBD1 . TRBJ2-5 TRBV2 TGTGCCAGCAGCAGGGGACAGGGGAGGGTTGAGACCCAGTACTTC CASSRGQGRVETQYF
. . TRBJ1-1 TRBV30 TGTGCCTGGAGAAATTCAGGGTACACTGAAGCTTTCTTT CAWRNSGYTEAFF
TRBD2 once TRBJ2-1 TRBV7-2 TGTGCCAGCAGCTTAGCGCCTAGCGGGAGGGAAAACCCCTACAATGAGCAGTTCTTC CASSLAPSGRENPYNEQFF
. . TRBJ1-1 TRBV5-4 TGTGCCAGCAGCTTGTCGGGGCGGGGGGGGACTGAAGCTTTCTTT CASSLSGRGGTEAFF
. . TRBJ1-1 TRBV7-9 TGTGCCAGCAGCTTGACAGGCACTGAAGCTTTCTTT CASSLTGTEAFF
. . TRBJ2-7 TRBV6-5 TGTGCCAGCGGGTCAGGCTTCTCCTACGAGCAGTACTTC CASGSGFSYEQYF
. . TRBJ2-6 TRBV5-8 TGTGCCAGCAGCTTGGCCCCAGGTCGGCCTGGGGCCAACGTCCTGACTTTC CASSLAPGRPGANVLTF
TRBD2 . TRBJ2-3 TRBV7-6 TGTGCCAGCAGCGGGCCGGGACTAGCGGGGGGGCAACTCACAGATACGCAGTATTTT CASSGPGLAGGQLTDTQYF
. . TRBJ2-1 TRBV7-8 TGTGCCAGCAGCTTATTTGGCGGAAATGAGCAGTTCTTC CASSLFGGNEQFF
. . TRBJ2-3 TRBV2 TGTGCCAGCAGTTTTGGGGGGGGCCCCGTTACGCAGTATTTT CASSFGGGPVTQYF
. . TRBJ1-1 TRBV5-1 TGCGCCAGCAGCTCAAACTCGAATTCGAACACTGAAGCTTTCTTT CASSSNSNSNTEAFF
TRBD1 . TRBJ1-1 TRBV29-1 TGCAGCGTTACAGGGGGGCACACTGAAGCTTTCTTT CSVTGGHTEAFF